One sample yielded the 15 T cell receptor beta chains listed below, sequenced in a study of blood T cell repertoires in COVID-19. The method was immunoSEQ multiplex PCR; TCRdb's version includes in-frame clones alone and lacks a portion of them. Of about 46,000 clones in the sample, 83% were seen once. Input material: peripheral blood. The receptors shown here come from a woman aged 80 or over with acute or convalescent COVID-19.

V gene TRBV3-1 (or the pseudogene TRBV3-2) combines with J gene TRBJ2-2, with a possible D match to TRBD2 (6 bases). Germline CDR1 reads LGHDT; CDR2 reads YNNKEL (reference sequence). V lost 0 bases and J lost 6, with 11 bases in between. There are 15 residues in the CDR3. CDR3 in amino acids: CASSQDHTGAGELFF. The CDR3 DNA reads TGTGCCAGCAGCCAAGATCATACGGGAGCCGGGGAGCTGTTTTTT.

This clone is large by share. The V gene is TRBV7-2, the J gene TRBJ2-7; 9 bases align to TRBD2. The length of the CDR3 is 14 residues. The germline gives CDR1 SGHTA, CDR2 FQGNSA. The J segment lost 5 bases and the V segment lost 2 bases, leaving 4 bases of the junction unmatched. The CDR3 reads CASSLNAGGHEQYF. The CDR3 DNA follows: TGTGCCAGCAGCTTAAACGCGGGGGGGCACGAGCAGTACTTC.

The CDR3 sequence is CASSEAGASTDTQYF. The DNA of the CDR3 is TGTGCCAGCTCCGAGGCGGGGGCTAGCACAGATACGCAGTATTTT. This chain connects TRBV3-1 (or the pseudogene TRBV3-2) to TRBJ2-3; D possibly corresponds to TRBD2 (7 bases). In germline, CDR1 is LGHDT, CDR2 YNNKEL (reference sequence). This CDR3 spans 15 amino acids. Trimming shortened V by 8 bases and J by 0 bases, and 15 bases separated the two germline ends.

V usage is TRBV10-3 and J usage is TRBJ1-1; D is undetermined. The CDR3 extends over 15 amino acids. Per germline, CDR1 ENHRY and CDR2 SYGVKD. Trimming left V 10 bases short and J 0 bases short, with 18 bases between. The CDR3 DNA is TGTGCCACCGCTGGGCAGATGAACTTGAACACTGAAGCTTTCTTT. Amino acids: CATAGQMNLNTEAFF.

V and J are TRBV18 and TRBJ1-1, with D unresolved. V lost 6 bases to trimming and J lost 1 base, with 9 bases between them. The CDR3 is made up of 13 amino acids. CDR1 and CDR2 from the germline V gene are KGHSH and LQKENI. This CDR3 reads CASSRGGNTEAFF. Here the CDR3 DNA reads TGTGCCAGCTCCCGCGGTGGGAACACTGAAGCTTTCTTT.

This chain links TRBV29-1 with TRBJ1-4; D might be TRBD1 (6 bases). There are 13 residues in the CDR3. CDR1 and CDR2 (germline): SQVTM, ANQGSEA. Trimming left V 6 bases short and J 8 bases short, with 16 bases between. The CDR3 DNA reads TGCAGCGTAAGAGGGGGAGCAGACGAAAAACTGTTTTTT. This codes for CSVRGGADEKLFF.

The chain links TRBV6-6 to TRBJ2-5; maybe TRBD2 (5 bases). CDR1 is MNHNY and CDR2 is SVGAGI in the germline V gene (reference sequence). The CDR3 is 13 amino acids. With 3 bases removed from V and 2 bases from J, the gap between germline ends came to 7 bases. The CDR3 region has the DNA TGTGCCAGCAGTTATGCGGGTCAAGAGACCCAGTACTTC. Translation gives CASSYAGQETQYF.

For the CDR3, the DNA is TGTGCTAGTGGTTTCTCTAGCGGGGGGACCTTTTGGGGCACAGATACGCAGTATTTT. This translates into CASGFSSGGTFWGTDTQYF. The gene calls are TRBV12-5 and TRBJ2-3, with 11 bases that match TRBD2. V shed 3 bases and J 1 base; nucleotides not matched to a gene: 12. The CDR3 spans 19 residues. Per germline, CDR1 LGHNT and CDR2 FRNRAP.

The CDR3 DNA is TGTGCCAGCGCTCCGGGACTAGCTAGAGATACGCAGTATTTT. Protein sequence: CASAPGLARDTQYF. The genes are TRBV27 and TRBJ2-3; 9 bases line up with TRBD2. The V segment lost 8 bases and the J segment 5 bases; nucleotides outside the gene matches: 8. The CDR3 is 14 residues long. Looked up from germline, CDR1 is MNHEY and CDR2 is SMNVEV (reference sequence).

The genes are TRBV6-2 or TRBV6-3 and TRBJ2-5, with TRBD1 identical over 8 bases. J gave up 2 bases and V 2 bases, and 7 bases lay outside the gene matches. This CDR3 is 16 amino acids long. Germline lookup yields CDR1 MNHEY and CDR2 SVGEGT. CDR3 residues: CASSYVDRGPQETQYF. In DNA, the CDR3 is TGTGCCAGCAGTTACGTTGACAGGGGACCTCAAGAGACCCAGTACTTC.

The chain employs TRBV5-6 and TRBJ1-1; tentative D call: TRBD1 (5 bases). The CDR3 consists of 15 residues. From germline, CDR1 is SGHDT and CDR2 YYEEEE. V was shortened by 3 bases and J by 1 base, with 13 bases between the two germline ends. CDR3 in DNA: TGTGCCAGCAGCTGGCGCAGGGTAGGGAACACTGAAGCTTTCTTT. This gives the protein CASSWRRVGNTEAFF.

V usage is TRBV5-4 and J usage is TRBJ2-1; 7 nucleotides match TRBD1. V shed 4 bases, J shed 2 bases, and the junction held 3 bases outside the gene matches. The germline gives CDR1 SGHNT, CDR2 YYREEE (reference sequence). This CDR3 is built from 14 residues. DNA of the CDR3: TGTGCCAGCAGCCCGGGGACAGCCTACAATGAGCAGTTCTTC. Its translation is CASSPGTAYNEQFF.

This CDR3 reads CASSNQPGIQLGYTF. CDR3 in DNA: TGTGCCAGTAGTAATCAGCCCGGGATCCAATTGGGCTACACCTTC. This sequence joins TRBV19 and TRBJ1-2; D is unresolved. Trimming shortened V by 4 bases and J by 8 bases, and 20 bases separated the two germline ends. The CDR3 consists of 15 residues. The V gene's germline CDR1 is LNHDA and CDR2 SQIVND (reference sequence).

CDR3 sequence reads: CASSLTGTAVAYGYTF. DNA for the CDR3: TGTGCCAGCAGCCTAACAGGGACAGCCGTGGCCTATGGCTACACCTTC. The rearrangement links TRBV5-5 to TRBJ1-2; TRBD1 agrees at 7 bases. The CDR3 length is 16 residues. CDR1 is SGHKS, CDR2 YYEKEE, per germline (reference sequence). V was pared by 4 bases and J by 4 bases, with 13 bases of the junction left unmatched.

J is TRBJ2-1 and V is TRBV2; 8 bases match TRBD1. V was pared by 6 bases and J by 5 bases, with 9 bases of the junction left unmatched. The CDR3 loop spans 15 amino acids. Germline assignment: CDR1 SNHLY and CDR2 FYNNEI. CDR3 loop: CASSDRGLRHNEQFF. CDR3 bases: TGTGCCAGCAGCGACAGGGGTCTTCGTCACAATGAGCAGTTCTTC.